This entry lists 10 T cell receptor delta chains sequenced from one sample in a study of gamma-delta chains in newborns, infants, children (dated by TCRdb to the late 2010s). Sequencing was performed on an Illumina MiSeq. With CATT, TCRdb called clones again from the public reads; duplicate DNA rows were later joined. The sample table records around 1,000 delta-chain clones; about 7% of these occur just once. The ten largest make up 27% of the sample. Sequenced material: blood. These receptors all come from a child who was a newborn, infant or young child, either healthy, febrile or measles-vaccinated (not recorded which).

This clone qualifies as large. The chain carries TRDV2 and TRDJ3, with D perhaps TRDD3 (5 bases). Trimming cost V 0 bases and J 0 bases, with 11 bases left between them. CDR3 length: 18 residues. In germline, CDR1 is GEAIGNYY, CDR2 EKD. CDR3 in DNA: TGTGCCTGTGACACCGCGGGGGCCAGCTCCTGGGACACCCGACAGATGTTTTTC. Amino acid sequence: CACDTAGASSWDTRQMFF.

Worth noting for this clone: A read error may explain this, as a much larger clone is one base away. The sample carries other DNA sequences with the same CDR3. The CDR3 DNA sequence: TGCGCCTGTGACCCCGTACTGGGGGATACCCCCATCTTGACAGCACAACTCTTCTTT. Translated, it gives CACDPVLGDTPILTAQLFF. The J gene is TRDJ2, the V gene TRDV2, with 12 bases lining up with TRDD3. CDR3 length: 19 amino acids. Germline CDR1 is GEAIGNYY and CDR2 is EKD.

This clone was counted between two and nine times. This CDR3 is also generated by other DNA sequences in the sample. The V call is TRDV2, the J call TRDJ3; D unresolved. This CDR3 is built from 17 residues. Germline loops: CDR1 GEAIGNYY, CDR2 EKD. The V gene lost 3 bases and the J gene lost 0 bases, with 11 bases spanning the gap. CDR3 sequence: CACDPVLSSWDTRQMFF. The CDR3 region has the DNA TGTGCCTGTGACCCGGTACTCAGCTCCTGGGACACCCGACAGATGTTTTTC.

This clone is categorized as large. The chain recombines TRDV2 with TRDJ3; 7 nucleotides agree with TRDD3. Germline values: CDR1 GEAIGNYY, CDR2 EKD. With 0 bases clipped from V and 0 bases from J, the junction kept 4 bases outside the gene matches. The CDR3 spans 18 residues. CDR3 bases: TGTGCCTGTGACACCGTGGGGGAGAGCTCCTGGGACACCCGACAGATGTTTTTC. Translation: CACDTVGESSWDTRQMFF.

Regarding this clone: This likely stems from a read error, as it lies one base from a far larger clone. Other DNA sequences in the same sample also yield this CDR3. The chain joins TRDV2 to TRDJ1; 7 bases map to TRDD3. The CDR3 runs to 14 residues. Germline V lookup: CDR1 GEAIGNYY, CDR2 EKD. CDR3: CACDTVGDTDKLTF. CDR3 DNA sequence: TGTGCCTGTGACACCGTGGGGGACACCGATAAACTCACCTTT.

Note on this clone: An end of the junction differs from the germline gene, which may be a read error. The chain is built from TRDV2 and TRDJ3; the D gene is possibly TRDD3 (6 bases). Germline V CDR1 and CDR2: GEAIGNYY, EKD. The CDR3 loop spans 19 amino acids. CDR3 in DNA: TGTGCCTGTGGCACCCCAAATCGGGGGAGCTCCTGGGACACCCGACAGATGTTTTTC. This sequence encodes CACGTPNRGSSWDTRQMFF.

This clone is categorized as large. This chain connects TRDV2 to TRDJ2; 10 bases are shared with TRDD3. V lost 3 bases to trimming and J lost 0 bases; unmatched junction nucleotides: 3. This CDR3 contains 16 residues. Germline V gives CDR1 GEAIGNYY, CDR2 EKD. CDR3 residues: CACDVLGDALTAQLFF. The CDR3 DNA follows: TGTGCCTGTGACGTACTGGGGGATGCTTTGACAGCACAACTCTTCTTT.

This clone qualifies as large. Distinct nucleotide sequences in the sample also encode this CDR3. The rearrangement uses TRDV2 and TRDJ3; 12 bases align to TRDD3. Germline CDR1 and CDR2: GEAIGNYY and EKD. The trim removed 2 bases at V and 2 bases at J, leaving 3 bases unmatched. The CDR3 covers 18 residues. The CDR3 loop reads CACDSTGGYPWDTRQMFF. Here the CDR3 DNA reads TGTGCCTGTGACAGTACTGGGGGATACCCCTGGGACACCCGACAGATGTTTTTC.

A note on this clone: A much larger clone sits a single nucleotide away, making a read error possible. The chain combines TRDV2 with TRDJ3, with a tentative D call TRDD3 (5 bases). CDR3 length: 19 residues. CDR1 and CDR2 from the germline V gene are GEAIGNYY and EKD. The CDR3 reads CACDTAEVGDSWDTRQTFF. DNA of the CDR3: TGTGCCTGTGACACCGCGGAGGTTGGGGACTCCTGGGACACCCGACAGACGTTTTTC.

A few counts support this clone. This clone may be a read error of a much larger clone one base away. The chain couples TRDV2 to TRDJ1, with D hard to call. The CDR3 consists of 10 residues. From germline, CDR1 is GEAIGNYY and CDR2 EKD. The CDR3 nucleotides are TGTGCCCGTGAGGGGGATAAACTCATCTTT. It specifies CAREGDKLIF.